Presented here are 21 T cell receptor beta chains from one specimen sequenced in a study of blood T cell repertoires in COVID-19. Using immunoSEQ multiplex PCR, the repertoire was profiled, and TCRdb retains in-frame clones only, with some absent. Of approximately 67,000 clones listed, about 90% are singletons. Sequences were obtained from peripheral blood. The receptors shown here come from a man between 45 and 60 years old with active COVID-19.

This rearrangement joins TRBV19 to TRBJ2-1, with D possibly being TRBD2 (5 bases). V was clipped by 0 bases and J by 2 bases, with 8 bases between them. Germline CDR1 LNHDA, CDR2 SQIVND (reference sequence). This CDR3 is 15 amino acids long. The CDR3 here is CASSIDEGPYNEQFF. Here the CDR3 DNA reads TGTGCCAGTAGTATAGATGAGGGCCCCTACAATGAGCAGTTCTTC.

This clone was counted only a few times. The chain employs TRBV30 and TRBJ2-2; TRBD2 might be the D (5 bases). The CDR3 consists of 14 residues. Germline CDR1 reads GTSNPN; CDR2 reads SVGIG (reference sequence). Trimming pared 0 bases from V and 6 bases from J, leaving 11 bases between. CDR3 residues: CAWSVKGGAGELFF. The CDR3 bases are TGTGCCTGGAGTGTCAAAGGAGGCGCCGGGGAGCTGTTTTTT.

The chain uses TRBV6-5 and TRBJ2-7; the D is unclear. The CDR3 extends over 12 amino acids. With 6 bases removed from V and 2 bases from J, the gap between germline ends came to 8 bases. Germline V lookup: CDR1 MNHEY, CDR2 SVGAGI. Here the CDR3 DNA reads TGTGCCAGCAGAGGAGATACCTACGAGCAGTACTTC. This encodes CASRGDTYEQYF.

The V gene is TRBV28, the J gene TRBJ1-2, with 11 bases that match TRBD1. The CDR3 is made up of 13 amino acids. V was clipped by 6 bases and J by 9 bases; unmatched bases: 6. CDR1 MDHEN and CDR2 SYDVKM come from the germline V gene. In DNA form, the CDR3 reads TGTGCCAGCAGCCTGGACAGGGGGCTGAGCTACACCTTC. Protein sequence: CASSLDRGLSYTF.

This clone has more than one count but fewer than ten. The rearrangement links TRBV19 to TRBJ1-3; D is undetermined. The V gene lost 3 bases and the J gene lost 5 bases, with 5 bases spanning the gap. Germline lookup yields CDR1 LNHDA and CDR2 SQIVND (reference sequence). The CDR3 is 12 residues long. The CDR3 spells CASSIPRNTIYF. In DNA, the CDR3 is TGTGCCAGTAGTATCCCAAGAAACACCATATATTTT. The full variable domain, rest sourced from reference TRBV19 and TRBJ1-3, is DGGITQSPKYLFRKEGQNVTLSCEQNLNHDAMYWYRQDPGQGLRLIYYSQIVNDFQKGDIAEGYSVSREKKESFPLTVTSAQKNPTAFYLCASSIPRNTIYFGEGSWLTVV.

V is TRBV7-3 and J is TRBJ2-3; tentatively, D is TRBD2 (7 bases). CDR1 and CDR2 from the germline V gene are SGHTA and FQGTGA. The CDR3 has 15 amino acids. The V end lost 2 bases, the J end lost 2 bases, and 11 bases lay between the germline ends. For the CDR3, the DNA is TGTGCCAGCAGCTTATCCGGGGGGCCCACAGATACGCAGTATTTT. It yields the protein CASSLSGGPTDTQYF.

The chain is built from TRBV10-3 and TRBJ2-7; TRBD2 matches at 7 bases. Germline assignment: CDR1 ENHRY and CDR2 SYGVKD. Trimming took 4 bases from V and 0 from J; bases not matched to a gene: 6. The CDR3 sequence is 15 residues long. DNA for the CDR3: TGTGCCATCAGTGGGGGGTCTAGCGGCTCCTACGAGCAGTACTTC. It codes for CAISGGSSGSYEQYF.

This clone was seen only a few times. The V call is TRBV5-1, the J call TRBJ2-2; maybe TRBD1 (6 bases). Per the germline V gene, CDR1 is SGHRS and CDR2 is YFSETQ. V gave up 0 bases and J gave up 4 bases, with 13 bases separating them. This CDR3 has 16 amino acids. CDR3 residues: CASSLGRQGSTGELFF. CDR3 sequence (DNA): TGCGCCAGCAGCTTGGGTCGCCAGGGGAGCACCGGGGAGCTGTTTTTT.

The CDR3 protein is CASSWSSGSSDTQYF. Written as DNA, the CDR3 is TGTGCCAGCAGCTGGAGTAGCGGGAGCTCAGATACGCAGTATTTT. The chain carries TRBV7-9 and TRBJ2-3; 9 nucleotides match TRBD2. Per germline, CDR1 SEHNR and CDR2 FQNEAQ (reference sequence). The J segment lost 4 bases and the V segment lost 4 bases, leaving 6 bases of the junction unmatched. The CDR3 extends over 15 amino acids.

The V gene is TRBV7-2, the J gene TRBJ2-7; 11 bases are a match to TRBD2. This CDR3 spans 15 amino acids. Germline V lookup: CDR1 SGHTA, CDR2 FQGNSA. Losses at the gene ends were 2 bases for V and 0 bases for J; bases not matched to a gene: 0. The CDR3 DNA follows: TGTGCCAGCAGCTTAACTAGCGGGAGCTCCTACGAGCAGTACTTC. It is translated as CASSLTSGSSYEQYF.

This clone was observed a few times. CDR3 bases: TGTGCCAGCAGCGGGGGCTTCAATCAGCCCCAGCATTTT. This gives the protein CASSGGFNQPQHF. The genes are TRBV9 and TRBJ1-5; D may be TRBD1 (5 bases). The CDR3 sequence is 13 residues long. V lost 3 bases to trimming and J lost 3 bases, with 7 bases between them. Germline-derived CDR1 and CDR2 are SGDLS and YYNGEE.

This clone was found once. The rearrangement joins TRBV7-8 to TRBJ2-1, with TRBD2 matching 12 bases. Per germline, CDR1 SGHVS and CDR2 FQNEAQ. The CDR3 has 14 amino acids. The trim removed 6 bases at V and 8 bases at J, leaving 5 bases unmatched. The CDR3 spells CASSWTSGTYEQFF. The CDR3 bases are TGTGCCAGCAGTTGGACTAGCGGGACATATGAGCAGTTCTTC.

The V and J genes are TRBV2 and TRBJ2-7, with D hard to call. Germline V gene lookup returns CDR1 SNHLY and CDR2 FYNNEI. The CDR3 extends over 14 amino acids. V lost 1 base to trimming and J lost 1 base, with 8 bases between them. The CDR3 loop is CASSEGLASYEQYF. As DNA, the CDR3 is TGTGCCAGCAGTGAAGGGCTGGCATCCTACGAGCAGTACTTC.

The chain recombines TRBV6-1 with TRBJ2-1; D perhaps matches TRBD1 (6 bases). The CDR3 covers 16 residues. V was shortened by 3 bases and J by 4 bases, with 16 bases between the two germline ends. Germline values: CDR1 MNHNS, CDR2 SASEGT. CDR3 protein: CASSDKPGHSYNEQFF. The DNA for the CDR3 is TGTGCCAGCAGTGATAAGCCGGGACACTCTTACAATGAGCAGTTCTTC.

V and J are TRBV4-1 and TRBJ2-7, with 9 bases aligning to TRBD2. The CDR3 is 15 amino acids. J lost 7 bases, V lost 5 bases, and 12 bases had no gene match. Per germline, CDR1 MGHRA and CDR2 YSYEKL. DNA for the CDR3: TGCGCCAGCAGCGCCCGACTAGCGGCCCAGGGAGAGCAGTACTTC. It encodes CASSARLAAQGEQYF.

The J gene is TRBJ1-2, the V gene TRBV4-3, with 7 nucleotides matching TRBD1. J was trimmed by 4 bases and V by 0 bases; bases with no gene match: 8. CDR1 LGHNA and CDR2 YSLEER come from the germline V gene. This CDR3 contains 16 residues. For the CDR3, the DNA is TGCGCCAGCAGCCAAGATTCGGAGGGACAGTTCTATGGCTACACCTTC. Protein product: CASSQDSEGQFYGYTF.

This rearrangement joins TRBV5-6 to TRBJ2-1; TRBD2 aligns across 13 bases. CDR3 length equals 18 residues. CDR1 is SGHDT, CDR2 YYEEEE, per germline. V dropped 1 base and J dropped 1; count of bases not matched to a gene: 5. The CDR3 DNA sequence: TGTGCCAGCAGCTTGAGGACTAGCGGGAGAAGGTCCTACAATGAGCAGTTCTTC. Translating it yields CASSLRTSGRRSYNEQFF.

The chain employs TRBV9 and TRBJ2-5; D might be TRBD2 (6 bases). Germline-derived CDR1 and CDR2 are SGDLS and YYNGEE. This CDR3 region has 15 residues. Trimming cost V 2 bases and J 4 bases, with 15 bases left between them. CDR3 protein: CASSVWGGEGETQYF. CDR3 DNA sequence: TGTGCCAGCAGCGTGTGGGGAGGTGAGGGAGAGACCCAGTACTTC. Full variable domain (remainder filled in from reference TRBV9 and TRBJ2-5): DSGVTQTPKHLITATGQRVTLRCSPRSGDLSVYWYQQSLDQGLQFLIQYYNGEERAKGNILERFSAQQFPDLHSELNLSSLELGDSALYFCASSVWGGEGETQYFGPGTRLLVL.

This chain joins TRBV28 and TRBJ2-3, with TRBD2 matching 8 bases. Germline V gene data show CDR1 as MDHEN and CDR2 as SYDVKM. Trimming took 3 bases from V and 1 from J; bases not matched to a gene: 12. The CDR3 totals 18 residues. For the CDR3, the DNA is TGTGCCAGCAGTTTGAACCGCCCCACTAGCGGAGGCACAGATACGCAGTATTTT. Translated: CASSLNRPTSGGTDTQYF.

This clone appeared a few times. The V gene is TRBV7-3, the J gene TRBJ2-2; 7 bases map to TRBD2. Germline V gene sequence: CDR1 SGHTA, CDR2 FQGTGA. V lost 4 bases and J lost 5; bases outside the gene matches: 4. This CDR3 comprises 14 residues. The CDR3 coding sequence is TGTGCCAGCAGCTCCAGTAGCGGGACCGGGGAGCTGTTTTTT. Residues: CASSSSSGTGELFF.

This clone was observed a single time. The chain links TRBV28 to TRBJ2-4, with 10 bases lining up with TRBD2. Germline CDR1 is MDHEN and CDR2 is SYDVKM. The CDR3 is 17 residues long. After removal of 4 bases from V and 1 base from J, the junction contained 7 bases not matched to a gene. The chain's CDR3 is CASSSRGSGRAKNIQYF. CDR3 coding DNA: TGTGCCAGCAGTTCCCGCGGTAGCGGGAGGGCCAAAAACATTCAGTACTTC.